The T cell receptor (beta chain) under discussion was sequenced for a study of blood T cells in healthy people across ages. This clonotype was counted only a few times. Between the trimmed V and J ends, which lost 5 bases and 0 bases, there was a span of 14 bases. The CDR3 has 16 residues. Looked up from germline, CDR1 is SEHNR and CDR2 is FQNEAQ (reference sequence). Primers used in a second PCR of about 6 to 11 cycles were a sample-barcoded 5' primer and a J-beta primer mix. Each sample yielded at least 3 million CDR3-containing paired-end reads. TCRdb reprocessed the 5' RACE reads with MiXCR, giving one entry per CDR3 protein. The profile shows 1.5 million or so distinct CDR3 sequences, around 39% of them singletons.

The origin of this receptor is a woman aged 18 to 35 in good health. Sequencing input: blood. V gene TRBV7-9 combines with J gene TRBJ2-1; TRBD2 is a possible D gene (6 bases). DNA for the CDR3: TGTGCCAGCAGCCGAAGCGGGCCCAGCTCCTACAATGAGCAGTTCTTC. Translation: CASSRSGPSSYNEQFF.